This T cell receptor (beta chain) was found in a study of cytomegalovirus exposure and HLA in healthy donors. General study points: Sequence variants that were highly shared formed a cluster that was likely a sequencing artifact.

A word on this clone: The antigen is not known.

PCR used 60 Vbeta primers and 13 Jbeta primers. Profiled with immunoSEQ multiplex PCR; TCRdb holds only in-frame clones, not every one. The repertoire holds 75,000 to 90,000 clones, roughly 64% seen once, with about 15% in the top ten. V was shortened by 1 base and J by 5 bases, with 17 bases between the two germline ends. There are 17 residues in the CDR3. Germline-derived CDR1 and CDR2 are SGHDN and FVKESK. The V call is TRBV14, the J call TRBJ2-2, with D possibly TRBD2 on 6 matching bases. Source material: PBMCs. This sequence originates from a woman aged 40-49 years in good health and CMV-seropositive. The CDR3 DNA is TGTGCCAGCAGCCAAGTTATTTTGGGGAGGCGGACCGGGGAGCTGTTTTTT. Protein: CASSQVILGRRTGELFF.